The 11 T cell receptor beta chains in this list originate from one sample, sequenced in a study of T cell repertoires in cytomegalovirus infection. One entry per CDR3 protein results from TCRdb running MiXCR on the reads. Among roughly 700,000 distinct CDR3 sequences listed, around 30% were seen once. Their target antigens are unknown. The sequenced sample was cultured PBMCs, obtained from culture after CMV antigen stimulation. The receptors shown here come from a human donor in good health (CMV status not recorded). Some clones in this sample may be carry-over from other donors' samples.

The chain has TRBV20-1 and TRBJ2-3, with D perhaps TRBD1 or TRBD2 (5 bases each). V was shortened by 4 bases and J by 5 bases, with 13 bases between the two germline ends. The CDR3 has 13 amino acids. Germline CDR1 and CDR2: DFQATT and SNEGSKA (reference sequence). The CDR3 DNA sequence: TGCAGTGCTACGGGGCCAACCCAAGATACGCAGTATTTT. It codes for CSATGPTQDTQYF.

The chain carries TRBV28 and TRBJ2-3, with D perhaps matching TRBD1 or TRBD2 (6 bases each). This CDR3 comprises 15 residues. Germline lookup yields CDR1 MDHEN and CDR2 SYDVKM. V lost 6 bases and J lost 2, with 15 bases in between. CDR3 DNA: TGTGCCAGCAGCCGTGGAGGGGGTGACACAGATACGCAGTATTTT. Its protein product is CASSRGGGDTDTQYF.

V and J are TRBV6-6 and TRBJ2-4, with 7 nucleotides matching TRBD1. V lost 6 bases, J lost 9 bases, and 11 bases stayed unmatched. The CDR3 contains 14 residues. Germline CDR1 MNHNY, CDR2 SVGAGI (reference sequence). CDR3 nucleotides: TGTGCCAGCAGCCCCGGGACAGATTGTGTCATTCAGTACTTC. It encodes CASSPGTDCVIQYF.

The chain couples TRBV27 to TRBJ2-5; D not certain. CDR3 length: 15 residues. Trimming removed 3 bases from V and 5 bases from J, with 16 bases in between. The germline V gene encodes CDR1 MNHEY and CDR2 SMNVEV (reference sequence). The DNA of the CDR3 is TGTGCCAGCAGTTTGTCGGTTCTGATGGTGGAGACCCAGTACTTC. Residues: CASSLSVLMVETQYF.

This clonotype was recorded a few times. The gene calls are TRBV7-9 and TRBJ1-2; D is unresolved. Germline CDR1 SEHNR, CDR2 FQNEAQ (reference sequence). The CDR3 totals 15 residues. The V and J ends lost 1 base and 3 bases respectively, with 12 bases between them. CDR3 amino acids: CASSLGHRTDYGYTF. The DNA for the CDR3 is TGTGCCAGCAGCTTAGGCCACCGGACGGACTATGGCTACACCTTC.

This clonotype was recorded a few times. V and J are TRBV5-6 and TRBJ2-7; D not resolved. The CDR3 length is 13 residues. Trimming removed 1 base at V and 5 bases at J, with 10 bases between. Germline CDR1 and CDR2: SGHDT and YYEEEE. The CDR3 sequence is CASSLWSRNEQYF. In DNA form, the CDR3 reads TGTGCCAGCAGCTTGTGGTCCCGGAACGAGCAGTACTTC. The full variable domain, rest sourced from reference TRBV5-6 and TRBJ2-7, is DAGVTQSPTHLIKTRGQQVTLRCSPKSGHDTVSWYQQALGQGPQFIFQYYEEEERQRGNFPDRFSGHQFPNYSSELNVNALLLGDSALYLCASSLWSRNEQYFGPGTRLTVT.

The gene calls are TRBV7-2 and TRBJ2-7, with 8 bases matching TRBD2. From germline, CDR1 is SGHTA and CDR2 FQGNSA. The V segment lost 4 bases and the J segment 1 base; nucleotides outside the gene matches: 12. The CDR3 runs 17 residues. The DNA of the CDR3 is TGTGCCAGCAGCTCCCGACTGGCGGGGGGCTATTCCTACGAGCAGTACTTC. As protein: CASSSRLAGGYSYEQYF.

As concerns this clonotype: The junction does not match germline at one end; this may be a read error. The gene calls are TRBV19 and TRBJ1-5, with a tentative D call TRBD1 (5 bases). The length of the CDR3 is 15 residues. In germline, CDR1 is LNHDA, CDR2 SQIVND (reference sequence). The CDR3 loop is CPSSIKGSGNQPQHF. The CDR3, as DNA: TGTCCCAGTAGTATAAAGGGGTCAGGCAATCAGCCCCAGCATTTT. The entire variable domain, with the rest obtained from reference TRBV19 and TRBJ1-5, is as follows: DGGITQSPKYLFRKEGQNVTLSCEQNLNHDAMYWYRQDPGQGLRLIYYSQIVNDFQKGDIAEGYSVSREKKESFPLTVTSAQKNPTAFYLCPSSIKGSGNQPQHFGDGTRLSIL.

This clonotype was picked up a small number of times. The genes are TRBV7-2 and TRBJ2-3; TRBD2 agrees at 10 bases. Germline V gene sequence: CDR1 SGHTA, CDR2 FQGNSA. This CDR3 region has 18 residues. V trimming: 2 bases; J trimming: 3 bases; junction bases outside the gene matches: 11. The CDR3 coding sequence is TGTGCCAGCAGCTTATTAAGCGGGGGGGCGGGACGAACAGATACGCAGTATTTT. Amino acid sequence: CASSLLSGGAGRTDTQYF.

This clonotype was recorded a few times. The chain carries TRBV7-9 and TRBJ2-3; TRBD1 is a possible D gene (5 bases). This CDR3 is 14 amino acids long. CDR1 SEHNR and CDR2 FQNEAQ come from the germline V gene (reference sequence). V lost 5 bases and J lost 2, with 11 bases in between. CDR3: CASSEGADTDTQYF. Here the CDR3 DNA reads TGTGCCAGCAGCGAAGGGGCAGACACAGATACGCAGTATTTT.

The sample holds many counts of this clonotype. The chain employs TRBV12-3 or TRBV12-4 and TRBJ1-5; TRBD1 aligns across 7 bases. The CDR3 has 17 amino acids. The J segment lost 0 bases and the V segment lost 5 bases, leaving 10 bases of the junction unmatched. CDR3 in DNA: TGTGCCAGCAGTCAACAGGGGATCCCCTATAGCAATCAGCCCCAGCATTTT. It encodes CASSQQGIPYSNQPQHF.